Following are 8 T cell receptor beta chains from one sample sequenced in a study of T-cell reconstitution after alpha-beta-depleted transplantation in children. Using unique molecular identifiers, the investigators prepared the TCRbeta library. TCRdb processed the PCR reads anew with MiXCR; each CDR3 protein has one entry. The sample consists of just over 70,000 distinct CDR3 sequences, about 7% of them appearing once. The sample was PBMCs from the stem cell graft donor, taken from the stem cell graft. These receptors came from a human donor who donated a stem cell graft to a child with acute lymphoblastic leukemia.

This clonotype was observed many times. The chain uses TRBV9 and TRBJ1-1; unclear D gene. The CDR3 loop spans 16 amino acids. V was clipped by 1 base and J by 1 base, with 14 bases between them. Germline V gene lookup returns CDR1 SGDLS and CDR2 YYNGEE. For the CDR3, the DNA is TGTGCCAGCAGCGTAATCCCTATGAACAAGAACACTGAAGCTTTCTTT. This translates into CASSVIPMNKNTEAFF.

This clonotype was seen a handful of times. For the CDR3, the DNA is TGTGCCAGTAGGGACAGGTTTACCTATGGCTACACCTTC. As protein: CASRDRFTYGYTF. The chain recombines TRBV19 with TRBJ1-2, with TRBD1 identical over 7 bases. Per germline, CDR1 LNHDA and CDR2 SQIVND (reference sequence). This CDR3 has 13 residues. V lost 6 bases, J lost 4 bases, and 5 bases stayed unmatched.

This clonotype was detected only a few times. CDR3 amino acids: CASSSGGPQTQYF. The CDR3 nucleotides read TGTGCCAGCAGTTCGGGGGGTCCACAGACCCAGTACTTC. The rearrangement links TRBV6-5 to TRBJ2-5, with TRBD2 matching 7 bases. Trimming took 4 bases from V and 6 from J; bases not matched to a gene: 5. Germline values: CDR1 MNHEY, CDR2 SVGAGI. This CDR3 is built from 13 residues.

This clonotype was seen ten or more times. The chain recombines TRBV20-1 with TRBJ2-7; TRBD2 matches 7 bases. The length of the CDR3 is 16 residues. The J segment lost 1 base and the V segment lost 4 bases, leaving 13 bases of the junction unmatched. From germline, CDR1 is DFQATT and CDR2 SNEGSKA (reference sequence). DNA of the CDR3: TGCAGTGCTATTGGGTTCGGGGGAGGGCGGTCCTACGAGCAGTACTTC. Translating gives CSAIGFGGGRSYEQYF.

The rearrangement links TRBV7-6 to TRBJ2-7, with 11 bases aligning to TRBD2. This CDR3 spans 19 amino acids. With 4 bases clipped from V and 2 bases from J, the junction kept 16 bases outside the gene matches. CDR1 SGHVS and CDR2 FNYEAQ come from the germline V gene. The CDR3 loop reads CASSSTYSGGAGNPYEQYF. The CDR3 bases are TGTGCCAGCAGCTCTACCTATAGCGGGGGGGCCGGCAACCCCTACGAGCAGTACTTC.

This clonotype was counted ten times or more. J is TRBJ2-3 and V is TRBV29-1; 8 bases are shared with TRBD2. There are 15 residues in the CDR3. J gave up 0 bases and V 6 bases, and 8 bases lay outside the gene matches. Germline CDR1 reads SQVTM; CDR2 reads ANQGSEA. The CDR3 nucleotides are TGCAGCGTGTTCCCCCTAGCGGGTAGCACAGATACGCAGTATTTT. Amino acids: CSVFPLAGSTDTQYF.

This clonotype was observed many times. One end of the junction does not line up with germline, which may come from a read error. The V gene is TRBV4-2, the J gene TRBJ2-3; TRBD2 aligns across 11 bases. This CDR3 has 16 residues. The germline CDR1 and CDR2 sequences are LGHNA and YNFKEQ. Here the CDR3 reads CASIQLLAGGTDTQYF. DNA of the CDR3: TGTGCCAGCATCCAACTACTAGCGGGGGGCACAGATACGCAGTATTTT.

The rearrangement uses TRBV7-6 and TRBJ1-1; a possible D gene is TRBD1 (5 bases). V was shortened by 1 base and J by 1 base, with 10 bases between the two germline ends. Looked up from germline, CDR1 is SGHVS and CDR2 is FNYEAQ. This CDR3 comprises 15 residues. CDR3 amino acids: CASSLVGGWNTEAFF. The CDR3 DNA reads as TGTGCCAGCAGCTTAGTCGGGGGGTGGAACACTGAAGCTTTCTTT.